The rows below give T cell receptor beta chains drawn from one sample of a study of T-cell reconstitution after alpha-beta-depleted transplantation in children. MiXCR was run by TCRdb on the PCR reads, yielding one entry per CDR3 protein. The sample holds over 150,000 distinct CDR3 sequences, approximately 14% seen once. Sequenced here: PBMCs from the stem cell graft donor, sampled from the stem cell graft. The receptors were gathered from a human donor who donated a stem cell graft to a child with acute lymphoblastic leukemia. The CDR3 runs from the conserved cysteine through the conserved F or W. A D gene is named only where the DNA matches it firmly. Where a row states a size, it is once, few, many or the class of an expanded clone; other rows omit it.

v_gene: TRBV11-3; j_gene: TRBJ1-1; d_gene: -; abundance: -; len: 13; CDR3nt: TGTGCCAGCAGCTTAGGGGACGGGGTTGAAGCTTTCTTT; CDR3aa: CASSLGDGVEAFF
v_gene: TRBV7-9; j_gene: TRBJ2-1; d_gene: TRBD1; abundance: many; len: 16; CDR3nt: TGTGCCAGCAGCTTAGGAGACAGGGTAATAGGCAATGAGCAGTTCTTC; CDR3aa: CASSLGDRVIGNEQFF
v_gene: TRBV7-8; j_gene: TRBJ1-3; d_gene: -; abundance: many; len: 15; CDR3nt: TGTGCCAGCAGCTTCGCCGGGACAACCGGAAACACCATATATTTT; CDR3aa: CASSFAGTTGNTIYF
v_gene: TRBV5-1; j_gene: TRBJ1-2; d_gene: -; abundance: many; len: 13; CDR3nt: TGCGCCAGCAGCCCAGGGGCAATCCCTGGCTACACCTTC; CDR3aa: CASSPGAIPGYTF
v_gene: TRBV20-1; j_gene: TRBJ1-1; d_gene: -; abundance: many; len: 14; CDR3nt: TGCAGTGCTTACTCAGGGACGTGGTACCCTGAAGCTTTCTTT; CDR3aa: CSAYSGTWYPEAFF
v_gene: TRBV28; j_gene: TRBJ2-7; d_gene: -; abundance: many; len: 15; CDR3nt: TGTGCCAGCAGTCTCCGGGACTCCTTTGCCCACGAGCAGTACTTC; CDR3aa: CASSLRDSFAHEQYF
v_gene: TRBV29-1; j_gene: TRBJ2-2; d_gene: TRBD1; abundance: many; len: 15; CDR3nt: TGCAGCGTCGTTACAGGGGTTTGGAACACCGGGGAGCTGTTTTTT; CDR3aa: CSVVTGVWNTGELFF
v_gene: TRBV9; j_gene: TRBJ2-1; d_gene: TRBD2; abundance: many; len: 16; CDR3nt: TGTGCCAGCAGCGTAGGGGGGAGGGCCCTCTACAATGAGCAGTTCTTC; CDR3aa: CASSVGGRALYNEQFF
v_gene: TRBV20-1; j_gene: TRBJ1-1; d_gene: TRBD1; abundance: many; len: 15; CDR3nt: TGCAGTGCTAGAGACCGGGACAGGGTATACGCTGAAGCTTTCTTT; CDR3aa: CSARDRDRVYAEAFF
v_gene: TRBV12-3/TRBV12-4; j_gene: TRBJ2-1; d_gene: TRBD2; abundance: -; len: 15; CDR3nt: TGTGCCAGCAGTCGGGCTCCTGGGGAGGGCAATGAGCAGTTCTTC; CDR3aa: CASSRAPGEGNEQFF
v_gene: TRBV18; j_gene: TRBJ1-2; d_gene: -; abundance: -; len: 14; CDR3nt: TGTGCCAGCTCACCTCAAGACAGCCTCTATGGCTACACCTTC; CDR3aa: CASSPQDSLYGYTF
v_gene: TRBV28; j_gene: TRBJ1-2; d_gene: TRBD1; abundance: many; len: 15; CDR3nt: TGTGCCAGCAGTTTAGAAGGGGGCGAGGCCCCCCCACTCGTTTTC; CDR3aa: CASSLEGGEAPPLVF
v_gene: TRBV5-1; j_gene: TRBJ1-6; d_gene: TRBD1; abundance: many; len: 13; CDR3nt: TGCGCCAGCGGCCCAGGGGGTAATTCACCCCTCCACTTT; CDR3aa: CASGPGGNSPLHF
v_gene: TRBV7-9; j_gene: TRBJ2-7; d_gene: -; abundance: many; len: 14; CDR3nt: TGTGCCAGCAGCTTTCGCGGAACTCCTCACGAGCAGTACTTC; CDR3aa: CASSFRGTPHEQYF
v_gene: TRBV12-3/TRBV12-4; j_gene: TRBJ2-3; d_gene: TRBD1; abundance: few; len: 15; CDR3nt: TGTGCCAGCACCGTAGGACAGGGGGCGACAGATACGCAGTATTTT; CDR3aa: CASTVGQGATDTQYF
v_gene: TRBV4-2; j_gene: TRBJ1-4; d_gene: TRBD1; abundance: many; len: 15; CDR3nt: TGTGCCAGCAGCCGCCAGGGGGCAACTAATGAAAAACTGTTTTTT; CDR3aa: CASSRQGATNEKLFF
v_gene: TRBV3-1; j_gene: TRBJ1-5; d_gene: -; abundance: many; len: 17; CDR3nt: TGTGCCAGCAGCCAAGATGGCCCGGGGGTAGTTCATCAGCCCCAGCATTTT; CDR3aa: CASSQDGPGVVHQPQHF
v_gene: TRBV29-1; j_gene: TRBJ2-2; d_gene: -; abundance: many; len: 13; CDR3nt: TGCAGCGTGGATAAAAGGGGCACCGGGGAGCTGTTTTTT; CDR3aa: CSVDKRGTGELFF
v_gene: TRBV11-3; j_gene: TRBJ2-1; d_gene: -; abundance: many; len: 17; CDR3nt: TGTGCCAGCAGCTCACGGACTAAGGGGACCAGGTACAATGAGCAGTTCTTC; CDR3aa: CASSSRTKGTRYNEQFF
v_gene: TRBV9; j_gene: TRBJ2-1; d_gene: -; abundance: many; len: 14; CDR3nt: TGTGCCAGCAGCGTAGAGGTCTCCTACAATGAGCAGTTCTTC; CDR3aa: CASSVEVSYNEQFF
v_gene: TRBV29-1; j_gene: TRBJ1-2; d_gene: TRBD1; abundance: -; len: 14; CDR3nt: TGCAGCGTTGGCCGGGACAGGGCTAACTATGGCTACACCTTC; CDR3aa: CSVGRDRANYGYTF
v_gene: TRBV12-3/TRBV12-4; j_gene: TRBJ1-2; d_gene: -; abundance: many; len: 14; CDR3nt: TGTGCCAGCAGATTACCGACAAGAACGGGGGGCTACACCTTC; CDR3aa: CASRLPTRTGGYTF
v_gene: TRBV5-1; j_gene: TRBJ1-1; d_gene: -; abundance: many; len: 13; CDR3nt: TGCGCCAGCAGCTTGGGGCAGGACACTGAAGCTTTCTTT; CDR3aa: CASSLGQDTEAFF
v_gene: TRBV11-2; j_gene: TRBJ1-6; d_gene: TRBD1; abundance: many; len: 13; CDR3nt: TGTGCCAGCAGCGGGGACAGGGAGTCACCCCTCCACTTT; CDR3aa: CASSGDRESPLHF
v_gene: TRBV24-1; j_gene: TRBJ2-5; d_gene: TRBD1; abundance: many; len: 15; CDR3nt: TGTGCCACCAGTCTCACAGGGGGCGATACGGAGACCCAGTACTTC; CDR3aa: CATSLTGGDTETQYF
v_gene: TRBV10-3; j_gene: TRBJ2-7; d_gene: -; abundance: -; len: 15; CDR3nt: TGTGCCATCAGTGAACCTCGGGACTGGAGCCACGAGCAGTACTTC; CDR3aa: CAISEPRDWSHEQYF
v_gene: TRBV5-1; j_gene: TRBJ1-5; d_gene: -; abundance: few; len: 15; CDR3nt: TGCGCCAGCAGCTTGTATCCAGGGTCCAATCAGCCCCAGCATTTT; CDR3aa: CASSLYPGSNQPQHF
v_gene: TRBV4-1; j_gene: TRBJ1-1; d_gene: -; abundance: many; len: 13; CDR3nt: TGCGCCAGCAGCGACAGGCTGAACACTGAAGCTTTCTTT; CDR3aa: CASSDRLNTEAFF
v_gene: TRBV12-3/TRBV12-4; j_gene: TRBJ2-1; d_gene: -; abundance: many; len: 14; CDR3nt: TGTGCCAGCAGTTTGGGGGAAACCTACAATGAGCAGTTCTTC; CDR3aa: CASSLGETYNEQFF
v_gene: TRBV12-3/TRBV12-4; j_gene: TRBJ1-5; d_gene: -; abundance: many; len: 15; CDR3nt: TGTGCCAGCAGTTCTCTTATCGGGCGCAATCAGCCCCAGCATTTT; CDR3aa: CASSSLIGRNQPQHF
v_gene: TRBV6-4; j_gene: TRBJ2-2; d_gene: TRBD2; abundance: many; len: 19; CDR3nt: TGTGCCAGCAGAGGGACTAGTTCAGTCCTTAAGTTTAACACCGGGGAGCTGTTTTTT; CDR3aa: CASRGTSSVLKFNTGELFF
v_gene: TRBV29-1; j_gene: TRBJ1-2; d_gene: TRBD1; abundance: many; len: 14; CDR3nt: TGCAGCGTTGGAGGGGGCGTAGAGAACTATGGCTACACCTTC; CDR3aa: CSVGGGVENYGYTF
v_gene: TRBV12-3/TRBV12-4; j_gene: TRBJ2-4; d_gene: -; abundance: -; len: 14; CDR3nt: TGTGCCAGCACCGACAGATCCTACAAAAACATTCAGTACTTC; CDR3aa: CASTDRSYKNIQYF
v_gene: TRBV20-1; j_gene: TRBJ1-2; d_gene: -; abundance: many; len: 13; CDR3nt: TGCAGCAACCCCGGGGGCAGAAACTATGGCTACACCTTC; CDR3aa: CSNPGGRNYGYTF
v_gene: TRBV5-5; j_gene: TRBJ2-1; d_gene: -; abundance: few; len: 15; CDR3nt: TGTGCCAGCAGCTTGGAATGGCCCCGGAACAATGAGCAGTTCTTC; CDR3aa: CASSLEWPRNNEQFF
v_gene: TRBV7-9; j_gene: TRBJ2-1; d_gene: TRBD2; abundance: -; len: 15; CDR3nt: TGTGCCAGCAGCCCGTTTCCCAGCGGGGGCAATGAGCAGTTCTTC; CDR3aa: CASSPFPSGGNEQFF
v_gene: TRBV11-2; j_gene: TRBJ1-1; d_gene: TRBD1; abundance: many; len: 14; CDR3nt: TGTGCCAGCAGCTTGGGACAGGGCCTAGGTGATGCTTTCTTT; CDR3aa: CASSLGQGLGDAFF
v_gene: TRBV28; j_gene: TRBJ2-7; d_gene: -; abundance: many; len: 14; CDR3nt: TGTGCCAGCAGACGCCCCCAGAGAACCTACGAGCAGTACTTC; CDR3aa: CASRRPQRTYEQYF
v_gene: TRBV5-1; j_gene: TRBJ2-5; d_gene: -; abundance: -; len: 14; CDR3nt: TGCGCCAGCAGCTTCCCCGACGTGGGAGAGACCCAGTACTTC; CDR3aa: CASSFPDVGETQYF
v_gene: TRBV20-1; j_gene: TRBJ2-3; d_gene: TRBD2; abundance: many; len: 18; CDR3nt: TGCAGTGCTACGATTGCACTAGCGGGAGTGTCAGGAACAGATACGCAGTATTTT; CDR3aa: CSATIALAGVSGTDTQYF
v_gene: TRBV18; j_gene: TRBJ1-1; d_gene: -; abundance: many; len: 14; CDR3nt: TGTGCCAGCTCACCAGGTTTCGTTAACACTGAAGCTTTCTTT; CDR3aa: CASSPGFVNTEAFF
v_gene: TRBV20-1; j_gene: TRBJ1-3; d_gene: TRBD1; abundance: once; len: 9; CDR3nt: TGCAGTGCTCTGGGGGGACAGGGTTTT; CDR3aa: CSALGGQGF
v_gene: TRBV28; j_gene: TRBJ2-5; d_gene: TRBD2; abundance: -; len: 15; CDR3nt: TGTGCCAGCAGGGATGTGAGGCTAGCGGAAGAGACCCAGTACTTC; CDR3aa: CASRDVRLAEETQYF
v_gene: TRBV12-3/TRBV12-4; j_gene: TRBJ2-2; d_gene: -; abundance: few; len: 16; CDR3nt: TGTGCCAGCAGTTCGACAGCCCAAAGAAACACCGGGGAGCTGTTTTTT; CDR3aa: CASSSTAQRNTGELFF
v_gene: TRBV6-1; j_gene: TRBJ1-1; d_gene: -; abundance: many; len: 13; CDR3nt: TGTGCCAGCAAGGGTCGGGGGAACACTGAAGCTTTCTTT; CDR3aa: CASKGRGNTEAFF
v_gene: TRBV29-1; j_gene: TRBJ2-1; d_gene: -; abundance: many; len: 10; CDR3nt: TGCAGCGTTGAAAGAGTTGAGCAGTTCTTC; CDR3aa: CSVERVEQFF
v_gene: TRBV20-1; j_gene: TRBJ2-5; d_gene: TRBD1; abundance: many; len: 18; CDR3nt: TGCAGTGCTAGCCCAACCGGGACAGGGAGTGGAGTGGAAGAGACCCAGTACTTC; CDR3aa: CSASPTGTGSGVEETQYF
v_gene: TRBV10-1; j_gene: TRBJ2-1; d_gene: -; abundance: -; len: 17; CDR3nt: TGCGCCAGCAGTGAGTCGACTTCAAGGGACATGTACAATGAGCAGTTCTTC; CDR3aa: CASSESTSRDMYNEQFF
v_gene: TRBV12-3/TRBV12-4; j_gene: TRBJ2-3; d_gene: -; abundance: few; len: 17; CDR3nt: TGTGCCAGCAGTCCCCCCCGAGAAGCGATTCTGGCAGATACGCAGTATTTT; CDR3aa: CASSPPREAILADTQYF
v_gene: TRBV5-1; j_gene: TRBJ2-1; d_gene: TRBD2; abundance: many; len: 15; CDR3nt: TGCGCCAGCAGCGCCCAAGCGGGAGCTTACAATGAGCAGTTCTTC; CDR3aa: CASSAQAGAYNEQFF
v_gene: TRBV5-1; j_gene: TRBJ2-3; d_gene: -; abundance: few; len: 14; CDR3nt: TGCGCCAGCAGCTTGGATTCGGGTTCAGATACGCAGTATTTT; CDR3aa: CASSLDSGSDTQYF
v_gene: TRBV5-1; j_gene: TRBJ2-2; d_gene: TRBD2; abundance: many; len: 15; CDR3nt: TGCGCCAGTTCACTAGCGGGAGACCTCACCGGGGAGCTGTTTTTT; CDR3aa: CASSLAGDLTGELFF
v_gene: TRBV7-9; j_gene: TRBJ2-7; d_gene: -; abundance: many; len: 14; CDR3nt: TGTGCCAGCAGCCCACGGGACTCGATCTACGAGCAGTACTTC; CDR3aa: CASSPRDSIYEQYF
v_gene: TRBV7-9; j_gene: TRBJ1-1; d_gene: -; abundance: -; len: 17; CDR3nt: TGTGCCAGCAGCTTAGGGCAGGGGCGCTCACTGAACACTGAAGCTTTCTTT; CDR3aa: CASSLGQGRSLNTEAFF
v_gene: TRBV6-5; j_gene: TRBJ1-1; d_gene: TRBD1; abundance: -; len: 15; CDR3nt: TGTGCCAGCAGTTCGCCTTCGACAGGGTCAACTGAAGCTTTCTTT; CDR3aa: CASSSPSTGSTEAFF
v_gene: TRBV20-1; j_gene: TRBJ1-5; d_gene: -; abundance: many; len: 13; CDR3nt: TGCAGTGCTAATTCCGGGATAGGAGAGCCCCAGCATTTT; CDR3aa: CSANSGIGEPQHF
v_gene: TRBV12-3/TRBV12-4; j_gene: TRBJ2-2; d_gene: TRBD2; abundance: many; len: 16; CDR3nt: TGTGCCAGCAGTCAGACCACCGGGACTATCACCGGGGAGCTGTTTTTT; CDR3aa: CASSQTTGTITGELFF
v_gene: TRBV11-2; j_gene: TRBJ2-7; d_gene: TRBD2; abundance: many; len: 14; CDR3nt: TGTGCCAGCAGCTCCAGGACTAGCTCCTACGAGCAGTACTTC; CDR3aa: CASSSRTSSYEQYF